The 15 T cell receptor beta chains reported below all come from one sample, sequenced in a study of CD8+ T cells in alopecia areata (dated by TCRdb to 2016 to 2019). Per the publication, the treatment or condition label means: oral pan-JAK inhibitor, 5-10 mg twice daily. Libraries were prepared through the immunoSEQ multiplex PCR assay. RNA was extracted from all samples and reverse transcribed into cDNA, which served as template for TCR sequencing. The table was pulled from immuneACCESS by TCRdb, which kept in-frame rearrangements only. Such tables lose some clones; where checked, under half of the loss comes from unresolved V genes, and the rest has no known cause. The sample data list 100,000 or so clones, and just under 60% of these were observed just once. Roughly 15% of the sample belongs to the ten largest clones. The sequenced sample was CD8+ T cells sorted from blood, obtained at approximately week 60, from a patient treated with tofacitinib. These receptors were taken from a human donor with alopecia areata.

The chain combines TRBV30 with TRBJ1-2; 7 positions agree with TRBD1. Per the germline V gene, CDR1 is GTSNPN and CDR2 is SVGIG (reference sequence). This CDR3 is built from 18 residues. Losses at the gene ends were 0 bases for V and 0 bases for J; bases not matched to a gene: 13. DNA for the CDR3: TGTGCCTGGAGTGTAGTCGCTTTTGGGACAGCTCCTAACTATGGCTACACCTTC. Translation gives CAWSVVAFGTAPNYGYTF.

The rearrangement uses TRBV12-5 and TRBJ2-5; either TRBD1 or TRBD2 may supply D (5 bases each). The CDR3 is made up of 13 amino acids. Trimming removed 3 bases at V and 5 bases at J, with 10 bases between. Germline V gives CDR1 LGHNT, CDR2 FRNRAP. The CDR3 nucleotides read TGTGCTAGTGGTTTCAGAGGGGAGGAGACCCAGTACTTC. Its translation: CASGFRGEETQYF.

Only a few counts were recorded for this clone. The CDR3 loop is CSVEDRLYEQYF. The CDR3 DNA sequence: TGCAGCGTTGAAGATCGCCTCTACGAGCAGTACTTC. This rearrangement joins TRBV29-1 to TRBJ2-7; no definite D call. The germline V gene has CDR1 SQVTM and CDR2 ANQGSEA. V gave up 0 bases and J gave up 3 bases, with 6 bases separating them. The CDR3 is 12 amino acids.

This chain connects TRBV6-1 to TRBJ2-7; a possible D gene is TRBD1 (5 bases). Trimming took 9 bases from V and 5 from J, leaving 11 bases between them. Per the germline V gene, CDR1 is MNHNS and CDR2 is SASEGT. CDR3 size: 11 residues. The CDR3 region has the DNA TGTGCCAGTAAAAGACAGAACGAGCAGTACTTC. Translation: CASKRQNEQYF.

The chain uses TRBV30 and TRBJ1-1; TRBD1 agrees at 8 bases. This CDR3 contains 14 residues. Germline V lookup: CDR1 GTSNPN, CDR2 SVGIG (reference sequence). Trimming cost V 2 bases and J 3 bases; bases outside gene matches: 5. The DNA for the CDR3 is TGTGCCTGGAGTTCCAGGGGGCCGGACACTGAAGCTTTCTTT. It encodes CAWSSRGPDTEAFF. The full variable domain, in which reference TRBV30 and TRBJ1-1 provide the parts outside the CDR3, is SQTIHQWPATLVQPVGSPLSLECTVEGTSNPNLYWYRQAAGRGLQLLFYSVGIGQISSEVPQNLSASRPQDRQFILSSKKLLLSDSGFYLCAWSSRGPDTEAFFGQGTRLTVV.

This chain links TRBV15 with TRBJ2-1, with 8 positions matching TRBD2. After removal of 11 bases from V and 7 bases from J, the junction contained 10 bases not matched to a gene. The germline CDR1 and CDR2 sequences are LNHNV and YYDKDF (reference sequence). The CDR3 length is 13 residues. CDR3 DNA sequence: TGTGCCCTGGGAGCGGGGGACCTGAATGAGCAGTTCTTC. Translation: CALGAGDLNEQFF.

The chain joins TRBV5-4 to TRBJ1-1, with D possibly matching TRBD1 (5 bases). The CDR3 sequence is 14 residues long. The germline V gene encodes CDR1 SGHNT and CDR2 YYREEE (reference sequence). The ends were cut back, 1 base at V and 3 bases at J, with 10 bases in the middle. CDR3 sequence reads: CASSLFGAYTEAFF. The CDR3 region has the DNA TGTGCCAGCAGCTTGTTCGGGGCCTACACTGAAGCTTTCTTT.

This clone has just a few counts. The chain recombines TRBV30 with TRBJ2-7; D remains ambiguous. Germline V CDR1 and CDR2: GTSNPN, SVGIG (reference sequence). This CDR3 has 13 residues. The V end was cut by 0 bases, the J end by 6 bases, with 12 bases between. CDR3 protein: CAWSVSLASEQYF. The DNA for the CDR3 is TGTGCCTGGAGTGTTAGCCTTGCATCCGAGCAGTACTTC.

This clone turned up a few times. The rearrangement joins TRBV27 to TRBJ2-4, with a weak D call TRBD2 (6 bases). Germline loops: CDR1 MNHEY, CDR2 SMNVEV (reference sequence). This CDR3 is built from 14 residues. The V end lost 3 bases, the J end lost 9 bases, and 15 bases lay between the germline ends. CDR3 sequence (DNA): TGTGCCAGCAGTTTCGGTCGGCAGGGAGGCATTCAGTACTTC. The encoded protein is CASSFGRQGGIQYF.

The genes are TRBV6-6 and TRBJ2-5, with 8 bases identical to TRBD2. This CDR3 is 16 amino acids long. CDR1 and CDR2 (germline): MNHNY, SVGAGI (reference sequence). The trim removed 0 bases at V and 2 bases at J, leaving 5 bases unmatched. The CDR3 sequence is CASSYSWASGQETQYF. DNA of the CDR3: TGTGCCAGCAGTTACTCGTGGGCTAGCGGGCAAGAGACCCAGTACTTC.

The chain couples TRBV13 to TRBJ2-2; tentative D call: TRBD2 (6 bases). V gave up 3 bases and J gave up 7 bases, with 12 bases separating them. CDR3 length: 14 residues. Germline CDR1 reads PRHDT; CDR2 reads FYEKMQ (reference sequence). CDR3 amino acids: CASSLGRRNGELFF. CDR3 nucleotides: TGTGCCAGCAGCTTGGGGAGGCGGAACGGGGAGCTGTTTTTT.

As regards this clone: An end of the junction differs from the germline gene, which may be a read error. The CDR3 loop is CASSLALGRRAFF. The CDR3 DNA reads as TGTGCCAGCAGCCTAGCCCTCGGGCGCCGGGCTTTCTTT. The J gene is TRBJ1-1, the V gene TRBV7-7; D not certain. CDR1 is SSHAT, CDR2 FNYEAQ, per germline (reference sequence). The CDR3 length is 13 residues.

The chain has TRBV5-6 and TRBJ2-7; TRBD1 is a possible D gene (6 bases). The CDR3 contains 17 residues. With 2 bases removed from V and 3 bases from J, the gap between germline ends came to 21 bases. In germline, CDR1 is SGHDT, CDR2 YYEEEE. CDR3 residues: CASSLATGTRESYEQYF. CDR3 sequence (DNA): TGTGCCAGCAGCTTAGCTACCGGGACACGAGAAAGCTACGAGCAGTACTTC.

J is TRBJ1-5 and V is TRBV13, with TRBD1 matching over 7 bases. Germline V gene sequence: CDR1 PRHDT, CDR2 FYEKMQ (reference sequence). The length of the CDR3 is 16 residues. Trimming removed 0 bases from V and 5 bases from J; junction bases left unmatched: 7. CDR3 nucleotide sequence: TGTGCCAGCAGCTTAGGCCACAGGGGAGGGGATCAGCCCCAGCATTTT. Translated: CASSLGHRGGDQPQHF. Using reference TRBV13 and TRBJ1-5 for the parts outside the CDR3, the full variable domain is AAGVIQSPRHLIKEKRETATLKCYPIPRHDTVYWYQQGPGQDPQFLISFYEKMQSDKGSIPDRFSAQQFSDYHSELNMSSLELGDSALYFCASSLGHRGGDQPQHFGDGTRLSIL.

This chain uses TRBV7-9 with TRBJ1-5; the D gene is possibly TRBD1 (5 bases). Germline values: CDR1 SEHNR, CDR2 FQNEAQ (reference sequence). The length of the CDR3 is 14 residues. Trimming removed 2 bases at V and 4 bases at J, with 9 bases between. CDR3 coding DNA: TGTGCCAGCAGCTTACCAGGGTCAAATCAGCCCCAGCATTTT. This codes for CASSLPGSNQPQHF.